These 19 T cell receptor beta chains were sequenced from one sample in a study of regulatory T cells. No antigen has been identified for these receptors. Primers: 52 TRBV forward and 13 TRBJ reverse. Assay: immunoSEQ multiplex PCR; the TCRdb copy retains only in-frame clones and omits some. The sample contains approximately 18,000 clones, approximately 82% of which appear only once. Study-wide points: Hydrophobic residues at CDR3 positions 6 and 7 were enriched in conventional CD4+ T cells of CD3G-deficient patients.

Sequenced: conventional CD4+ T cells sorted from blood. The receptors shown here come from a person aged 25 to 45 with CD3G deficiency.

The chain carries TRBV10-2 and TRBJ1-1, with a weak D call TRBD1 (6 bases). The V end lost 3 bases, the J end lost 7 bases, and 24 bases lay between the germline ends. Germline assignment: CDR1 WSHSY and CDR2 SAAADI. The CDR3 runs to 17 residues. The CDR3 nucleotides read TGCGCCAGCAGTGACTCTAGAACAGGGTCGAGGGTTGGTGAAGCTTTCTTT. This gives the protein CASSDSRTGSRVGEAFF.

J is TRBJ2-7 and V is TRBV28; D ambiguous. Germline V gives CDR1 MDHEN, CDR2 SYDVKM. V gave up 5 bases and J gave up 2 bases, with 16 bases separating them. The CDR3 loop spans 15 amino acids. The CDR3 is CASSLRVLGAYEQYF. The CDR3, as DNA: TGTGCCAGCAGTCTTAGAGTTCTTGGGGCCTACGAGCAGTACTTC.

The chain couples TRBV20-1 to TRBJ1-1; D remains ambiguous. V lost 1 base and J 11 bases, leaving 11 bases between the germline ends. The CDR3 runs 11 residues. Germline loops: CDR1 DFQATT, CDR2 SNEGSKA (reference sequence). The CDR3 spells CSARGDKPAFF. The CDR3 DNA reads TGCAGTGCTAGAGGGGATAAGCCGGCTTTCTTT.

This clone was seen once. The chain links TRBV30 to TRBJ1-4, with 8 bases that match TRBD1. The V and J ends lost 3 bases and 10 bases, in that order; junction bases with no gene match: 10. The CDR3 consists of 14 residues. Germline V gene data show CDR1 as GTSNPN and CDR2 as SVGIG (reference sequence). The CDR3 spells CAWRAQGEFGKLFF. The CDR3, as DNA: TGTGCCTGGAGGGCACAGGGGGAATTTGGAAAACTGTTTTTT. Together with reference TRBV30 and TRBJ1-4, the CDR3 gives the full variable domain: SQTIHQWPATLVQPVGSPLSLECTVEGTSNPNLYWYRQAAGRGLQLLFYSVGIGQISSEVPQNLSASRPQDRQFILSSKKLLLSDSGFYLCAWRAQGEFGKLFFGSGTQLSVL.

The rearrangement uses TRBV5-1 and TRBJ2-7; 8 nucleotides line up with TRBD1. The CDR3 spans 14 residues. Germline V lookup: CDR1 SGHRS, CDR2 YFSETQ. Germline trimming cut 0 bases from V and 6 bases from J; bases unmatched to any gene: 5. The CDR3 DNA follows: TGCGCCAGCAGCTTGGAGGGCAGGGGGCTCGAGCAGTACTTC. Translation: CASSLEGRGLEQYF.

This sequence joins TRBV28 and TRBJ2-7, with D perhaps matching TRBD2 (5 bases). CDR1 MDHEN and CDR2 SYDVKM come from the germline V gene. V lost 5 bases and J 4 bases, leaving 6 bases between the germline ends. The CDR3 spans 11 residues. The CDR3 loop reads CASSTGYEQYF. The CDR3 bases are TGTGCCAGCAGTACGGGGTACGAGCAGTACTTC.

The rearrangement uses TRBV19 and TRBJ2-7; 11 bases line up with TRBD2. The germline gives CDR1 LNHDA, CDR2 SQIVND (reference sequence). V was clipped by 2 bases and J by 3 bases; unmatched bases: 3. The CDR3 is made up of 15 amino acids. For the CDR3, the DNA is TGTGCCAGTAGTATAACTAGCGGGAGAATCTACGAGCAGTACTTC. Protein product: CASSITSGRIYEQYF. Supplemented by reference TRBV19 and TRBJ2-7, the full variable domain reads DGGITQSPKYLFRKEGQNVTLSCEQNLNHDAMYWYRQDPGQGLRLIYYSQIVNDFQKGDIAEGYSVSREKKESFPLTVTSAQKNPTAFYLCASSITSGRIYEQYFGPGTRLTVT.

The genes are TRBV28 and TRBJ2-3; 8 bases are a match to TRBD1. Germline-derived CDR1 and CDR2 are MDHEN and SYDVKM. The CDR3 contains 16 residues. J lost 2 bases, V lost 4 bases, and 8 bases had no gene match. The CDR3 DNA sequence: TGTGCCAGCAGTTCGCTAGACAGGGGACCCACAGATACGCAGTATTTT. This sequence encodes CASSSLDRGPTDTQYF.

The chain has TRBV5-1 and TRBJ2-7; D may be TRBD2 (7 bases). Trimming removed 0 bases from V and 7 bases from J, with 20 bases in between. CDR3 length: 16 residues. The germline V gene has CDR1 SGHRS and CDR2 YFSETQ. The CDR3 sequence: CASSLGPRGAGREQYF. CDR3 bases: TGCGCCAGCAGCTTGGGCCCCCGGGGGGCCGGTCGGGAGCAGTACTTC. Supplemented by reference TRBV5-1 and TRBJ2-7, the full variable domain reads KAGVTQTPRYLIKTRGQQVTLSCSPISGHRSVSWYQQTPGQGLQFLFEYFSETQRNKGNFPGRFSGRQFSNSRSEMNVSTLELGDSALYLCASSLGPRGAGREQYFGPGTRLTVT.

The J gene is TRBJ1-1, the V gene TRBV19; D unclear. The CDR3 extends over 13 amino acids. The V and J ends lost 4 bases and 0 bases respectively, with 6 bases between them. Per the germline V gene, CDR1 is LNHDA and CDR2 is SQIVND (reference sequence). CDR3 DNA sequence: TGTGCCAGTAGTAGTCGGTTGAACACTGAAGCTTTCTTT. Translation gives CASSSRLNTEAFF.

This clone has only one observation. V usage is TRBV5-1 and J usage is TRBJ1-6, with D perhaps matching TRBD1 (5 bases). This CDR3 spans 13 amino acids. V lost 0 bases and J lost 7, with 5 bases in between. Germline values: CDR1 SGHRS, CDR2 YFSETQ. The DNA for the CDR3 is TGCGCCAGCAGCTTGGGGGGCAATTCACCCCTCCACTTT. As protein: CASSLGGNSPLHF.

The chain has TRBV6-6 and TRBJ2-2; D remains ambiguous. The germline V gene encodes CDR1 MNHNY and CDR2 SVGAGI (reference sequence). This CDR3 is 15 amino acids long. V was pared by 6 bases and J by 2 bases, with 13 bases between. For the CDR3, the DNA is TGTGCCAGCAGGAGGAGTTCTCTTAACACCGGGGAGCTGTTTTTT. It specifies CASRRSSLNTGELFF.

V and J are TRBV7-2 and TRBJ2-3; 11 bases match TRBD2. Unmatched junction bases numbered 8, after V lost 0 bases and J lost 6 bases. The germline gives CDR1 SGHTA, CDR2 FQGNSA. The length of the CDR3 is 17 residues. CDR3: CASSLAASGGYGDTQYF. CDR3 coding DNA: TGTGCCAGCAGCTTAGCCGCTAGCGGGGGGTACGGGGATACGCAGTATTTT.

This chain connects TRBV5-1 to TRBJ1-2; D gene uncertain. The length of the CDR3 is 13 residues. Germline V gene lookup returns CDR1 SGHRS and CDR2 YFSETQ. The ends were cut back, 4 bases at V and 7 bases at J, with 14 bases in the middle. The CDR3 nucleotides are TGCGCCAGCAGCCTAAACGATTTGACTGGCTACACCTTC. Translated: CASSLNDLTGYTF.

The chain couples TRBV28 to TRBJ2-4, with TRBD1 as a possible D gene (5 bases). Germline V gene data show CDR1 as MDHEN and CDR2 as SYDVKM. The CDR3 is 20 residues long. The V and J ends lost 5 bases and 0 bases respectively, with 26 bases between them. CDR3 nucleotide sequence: TGTGCCAGCAGTCCAATGGATAAATGGGGCGTCGTACTAGCCAAAAACATTCAGTACTTC. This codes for CASSPMDKWGVVLAKNIQYF.

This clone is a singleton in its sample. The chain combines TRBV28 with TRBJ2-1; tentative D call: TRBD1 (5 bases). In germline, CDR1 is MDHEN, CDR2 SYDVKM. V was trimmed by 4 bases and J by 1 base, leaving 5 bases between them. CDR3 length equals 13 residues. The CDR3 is CASSSGSYNEQFF. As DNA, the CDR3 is TGTGCCAGCAGTTCAGGGTCCTACAATGAGCAGTTCTTC. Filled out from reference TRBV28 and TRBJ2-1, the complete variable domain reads DVKVTQSSRYLVKRTGEKVFLECVQDMDHENMFWYRQDPGLGLRLIYFSYDVKMKEKGDIPEGYSVSREKKERFSLILESASTNQTSMYLCASSSGSYNEQFFGPGTRLTVL.

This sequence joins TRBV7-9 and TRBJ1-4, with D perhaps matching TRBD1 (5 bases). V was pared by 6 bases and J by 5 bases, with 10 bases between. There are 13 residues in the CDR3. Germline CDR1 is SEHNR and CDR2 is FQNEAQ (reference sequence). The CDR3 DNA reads TGTGCCAGCAGTGAGGCAGGGAATGAAAAACTGTTTTTT. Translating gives CASSEAGNEKLFF.

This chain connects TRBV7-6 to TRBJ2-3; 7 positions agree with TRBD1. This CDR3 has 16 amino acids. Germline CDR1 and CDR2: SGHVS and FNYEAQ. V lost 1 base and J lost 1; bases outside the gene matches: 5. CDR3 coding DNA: TGTGCCAGCAGCTTAGGGACAGGAGGTGGCACAGATACGCAGTATTTT. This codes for CASSLGTGGGTDTQYF.

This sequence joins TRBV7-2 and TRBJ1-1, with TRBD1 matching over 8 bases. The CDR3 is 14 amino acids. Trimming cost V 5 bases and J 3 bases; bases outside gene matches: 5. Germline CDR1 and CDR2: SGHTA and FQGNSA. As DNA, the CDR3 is TGTGCCAGCAGCCCAGGGGGCTCCGACACTGAAGCTTTCTTT. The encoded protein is CASSPGGSDTEAFF.